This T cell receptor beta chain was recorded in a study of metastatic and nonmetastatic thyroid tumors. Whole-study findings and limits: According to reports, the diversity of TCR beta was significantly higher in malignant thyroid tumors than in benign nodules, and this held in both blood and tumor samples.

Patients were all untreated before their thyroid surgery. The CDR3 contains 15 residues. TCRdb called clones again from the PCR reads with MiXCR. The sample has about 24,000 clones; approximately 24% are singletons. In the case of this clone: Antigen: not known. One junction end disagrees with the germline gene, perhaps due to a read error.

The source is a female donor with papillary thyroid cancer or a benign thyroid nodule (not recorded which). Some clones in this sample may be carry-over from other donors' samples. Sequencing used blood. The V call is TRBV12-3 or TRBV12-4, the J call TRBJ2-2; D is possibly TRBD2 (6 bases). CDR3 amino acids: CANSTAEGTTGELFF. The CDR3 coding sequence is TGTGCCAACAGTACGGCGGAGGGTACCACCGGGGAGCTGTTTTTT.